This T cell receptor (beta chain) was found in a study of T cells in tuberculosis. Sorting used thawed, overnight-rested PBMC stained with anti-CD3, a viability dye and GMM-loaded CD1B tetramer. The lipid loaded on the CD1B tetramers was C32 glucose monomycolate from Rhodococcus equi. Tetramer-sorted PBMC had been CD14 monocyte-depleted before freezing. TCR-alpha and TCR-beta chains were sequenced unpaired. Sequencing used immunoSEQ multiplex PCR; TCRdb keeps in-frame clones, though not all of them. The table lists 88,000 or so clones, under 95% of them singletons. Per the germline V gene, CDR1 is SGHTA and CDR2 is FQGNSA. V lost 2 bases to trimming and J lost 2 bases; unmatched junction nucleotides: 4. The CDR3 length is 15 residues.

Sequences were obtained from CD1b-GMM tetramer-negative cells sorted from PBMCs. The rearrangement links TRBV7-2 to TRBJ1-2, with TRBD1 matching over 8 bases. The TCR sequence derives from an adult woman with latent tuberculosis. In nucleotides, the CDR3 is TGTGCCAGCAGCTTATCTGGACAGGGAAACTATGGCTACACCTTC. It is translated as CASSLSGQGNYGYTF.